The present T cell receptor beta chain was sequenced within a study of shared clonotypes between healthy human individuals. Notes on the study in general: Naive CD4 clonotypes overlapped across several donors at roughly 5.1%. Naive subsets typically showed greater estimated richness than memory subsets.

Germline CDR1 reads LGHNA; CDR2 reads YNFKEQ. V shed 1 base and J shed 9 bases, with 4 bases lying between them. The CDR3 loop spans 11 amino acids. Genomic DNA belonging to each subset was distributed in equal measure over several immunoSEQ plates. The assay was immunoSEQ multiplex PCR, and TCRdb's table has in-frame clones only and misses some. Here the sample spans a few hundred thousand clones, around 86% being singletons. A word on this clone: The antigen remains undetermined.

CD8 memory merged CD45RO+ cells and CCR7-negative CD45RA+ TemRA cells into one population. J is TRBJ2-1 and V is TRBV4-2; no definite D call. This TCR was recovered from a man younger than 35 in good health. The specimen was memory CD8+ T cells sorted from blood. Subset in this sample: CD45RO+ cells pooled with CCR7-negative TemRA cells. DNA for the CDR3: TGTGCCAGCAGCCAAGGGGGTGAGCAGTTCTTC. Residues: CASSQGGEQFF.